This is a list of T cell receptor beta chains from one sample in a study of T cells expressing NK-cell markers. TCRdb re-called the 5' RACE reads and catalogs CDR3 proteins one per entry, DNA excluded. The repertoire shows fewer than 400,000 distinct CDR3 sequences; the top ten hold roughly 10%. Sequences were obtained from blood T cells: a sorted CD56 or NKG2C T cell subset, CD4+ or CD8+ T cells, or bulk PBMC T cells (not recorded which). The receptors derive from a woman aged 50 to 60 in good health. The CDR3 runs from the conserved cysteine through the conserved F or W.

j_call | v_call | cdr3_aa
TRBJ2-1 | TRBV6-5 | CASSYFIGNFNEQFF
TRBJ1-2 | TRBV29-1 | CSVEAGGQGNYGYTF
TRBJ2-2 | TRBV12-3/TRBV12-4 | CASRNRGTGELFF
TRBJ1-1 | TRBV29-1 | CSVDRGGTEAFF
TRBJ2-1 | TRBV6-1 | CASGDHGRRLYNEQFF
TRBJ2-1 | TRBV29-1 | CSVVWDREAGNEQFF
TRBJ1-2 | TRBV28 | CASRTGGNYGYTF
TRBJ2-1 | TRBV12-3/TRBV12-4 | CASSTRNVNEQFF
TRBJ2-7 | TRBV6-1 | CASSGGLVEVGEQYF
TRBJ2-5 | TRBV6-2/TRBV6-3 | CASLFIGGSEETQYF